This is a list of T cell receptor beta chains from one sample in a study of T cells after yellow fever vaccination. Each CDR3 protein gets one entry after TCRdb re-called the 5' RACE reads with MiXCR. This table holds around 320,000 distinct CDR3 sequences, 8.7% found once. The sample was CD4+ T cells sorted from PBMCs, taken 5 days after the yellow fever booster vaccination. Receptors originate from a man aged 18 to 30 who received the YFV17D yellow fever vaccine. Each CDR3 is given with its conserved first and last residue. The D gene is left open where the match is weak. Size values are once, few and many counts, or a class for expanded clones, and some rows have none.

j_gene | d_gene | abundance | v_gene | CDR3nt | CDR3aa
TRBJ1-2 | . | . | TRBV4-1 | TGCGCCAGCAGCCAAGTGATTTCCGGACAGCCCTATGGCTACACCTTC | CASSQVISGQPYGYTF
TRBJ2-5 | TRBD2 | . | TRBV6-5 | TGTGCCAGCAGTTACTCGCGGGGGGCCAACCAAGAGACCCAGTACTTC | CASSYSRGANQETQYF
TRBJ2-3 | TRBD2 | few | TRBV7-3 | TGTGCCAGCTCCAAAGGGCCCAGCGGGGGGGCAGATACGCAGTATTTT | CASSKGPSGGADTQYF
TRBJ2-7 | . | many | TRBV7-6 | TGTGCCAGCAGCCCCATGGGTGGAAAATCCGAGCAGTACTTC | CASSPMGGKSEQYF
TRBJ2-5 | . | few | TRBV6-2/TRBV6-3 | TGTGCCAGCTCAGGGAGGGAGACCCAGTACTTC | CASSGRETQYF
TRBJ2-5 | . | few | TRBV18 | TGTGCCAGCTCACCACCGGGACATTGGCAAGAGACCCAGTACTTC | CASSPPGHWQETQYF
TRBJ1-2 | TRBD1 | many | TRBV6-5 | TGTGCCAGCAGTCCAGGGGGCGACTATGGCTACACCTTC | CASSPGGDYGYTF
TRBJ2-7 | . | . | TRBV12-3/TRBV12-4 | TGTGCCAGCAGTAAATCCAGGGGAGGGTTGTACGAGCAGTACTTC | CASSKSRGGLYEQYF
TRBJ1-3 | . | . | TRBV9 | TGTGCCAGCAGCGGACAGCGCTCTGGAAACACCATATATTTT | CASSGQRSGNTIYF
TRBJ2-3 | TRBD1 | . | TRBV5-6 | TGTGCCAGCAGCCTACGGACAGGGCTCACAGATACGCAGTATTTT | CASSLRTGLTDTQYF
TRBJ1-6 | TRBD1 | . | TRBV15 | TGTGCCACCAGCAGCAGACAGGGGCAGAATTCACCCCTCCACTTT | CATSSRQGQNSPLHF
TRBJ1-4 | . | . | TRBV7-2 | TGTGCCAGCAGCTTGAATGGGGGTGAAAAACTGTTTTTT | CASSLNGGEKLFF
TRBJ1-1 | . | many | TRBV5-1 | TGCGCCAGCAGCTTGGCCGAGACAGGCGGCTTTGTAGCTTTCTTT | CASSLAETGGFVAFF
TRBJ1-5 | . | . | TRBV18 | TGTGCCAGCTCACCTGCACAGAGTCAGCCCCAGCATTTT | CASSPAQSQPQHF
TRBJ2-1 | TRBD2 | few | TRBV5-1 | TGCGCCAGCAGCTTCATTAGCGGGGCCGAATACAATGAGCAGTTCTTC | CASSFISGAEYNEQFF
TRBJ1-1 | TRBD1 | few | TRBV29-1 | TGCAGCGTGGGGGACAGGAACACTGAAGCTTTCTTT | CSVGDRNTEAFF
TRBJ1-2 | TRBD1 | few | TRBV4-2 | TGTGCCAGCAGGGACAGGCCGGGGGGCTACACCTTC | CASRDRPGGYTF
TRBJ2-5 | . | . | TRBV5-1 | TGCGCCAGCAGCGAGCCAGGGAGTCGAGAGACCCAGTACTTC | CASSEPGSRETQYF
TRBJ2-5 | TRBD2 | . | TRBV4-2 | TGTGCCAGCAGCCCCTCGGCGGGAGGAGAGACCCAGTACTTC | CASSPSAGGETQYF
TRBJ2-5 | TRBD2 | . | TRBV4-1 | TGCGCCAGCAGCTACGGACTAGCGGGGGGCCGATCCCAAGAGACCCAGTACTTC | CASSYGLAGGRSQETQYF
TRBJ1-2 | . | . | TRBV11-2 | TGTGCCAGCAGCTTAGTGACGGGGAGGGCATATGACTATGGCTACACCTTC | CASSLVTGRAYDYGYTF
TRBJ1-3 | . | . | TRBV6-5 | TGTGCCAGCAGGGACGCGGTCGGGTCTGGAAACACCATATATTTT | CASRDAVGSGNTIYF
TRBJ2-5 | . | few | TRBV7-2 | TGTGCCAGCAGCTTAGCACACGATCCCACCGGGGAGACCCAGTACTTC | CASSLAHDPTGETQYF
TRBJ1-6 | . | few | TRBV2 | TGTGCCAGCAGCTCGAACTCTGATAATACCCTCCACTTT | CASSSNSDNTLHF
TRBJ2-1 | . | . | TRBV9 | TGTGCCAGCAGCAGAAGAAGCTCCCCCCCCTACAATGAGCAGTTCTTC | CASSRRSSPPYNEQFF
TRBJ2-3 | TRBD2 | many | TRBV7-8 | TGTGCCAGCAGCTTAGCGCTAGGGACTAGCGGGGGCCCATTAGCAGATACGCAGTATTTT | CASSLALGTSGGPLADTQYF
TRBJ2-5 | . | . | TRBV12-3/TRBV12-4 | TGTGCCAGCAGTTTAGTCAACCAGGGGCAAGAGACCCAGTACTTC | CASSLVNQGQETQYF
TRBJ2-3 | . | . | TRBV7-9 | TGTGCCAGCCGCGGGGAAATCACAGATACGCAGTATTTT | CASRGEITDTQYF
TRBJ1-2 | . | once | TRBV20-1 | TGCAGTGCTGGATCGGACAGCTATGGCTACACCTTC | CSAGSDSYGYTF
TRBJ2-1 | TRBD2 | few | TRBV4-3 | TGCGCCAGCAGCCAAGAAGGAGGAGCGGGGATCTACAATGAGCAGTTCTTC | CASSQEGGAGIYNEQFF
TRBJ1-4 | TRBD1 | few | TRBV7-2 | TGTGCCAGCAGCCTACAGGGGACAACTAATGAAAAACTGTTTTTT | CASSLQGTTNEKLFF
TRBJ1-5 | . | few | TRBV12-3/TRBV12-4 | TGTGCCAGCAGTTGGGACACCAATCAGCCCCAGCATTTT | CASSWDTNQPQHF
TRBJ2-1 | TRBD2 | many | TRBV7-2 | TGTGCCAGCAGCTTACAAGCGGGGGAATACAATGAGCAGTTCTTC | CASSLQAGEYNEQFF
TRBJ2-3 | . | few | TRBV20-1 | TGCAGTGCTAGAGATCCCAGTACGCAGTATTTT | CSARDPSTQYF
TRBJ2-7 | TRBD1 | . | TRBV4-3 | TGCGCCAGCAGCCAGGGGACAGGGACCTACGAGCAGTACTTC | CASSQGTGTYEQYF
TRBJ2-5 | TRBD1 | many | TRBV6-5 | TGTGCCAGCAGTTACTCGGCGACAGGGGGAGAGACCCAGTACTTC | CASSYSATGGETQYF
TRBJ2-7 | . | many | TRBV19 | TGTGCCAGTAGTACCACCGGGACACCTGGCTCGGAGCAGTACTTC | CASSTTGTPGSEQYF
TRBJ1-5 | . | many | TRBV7-8 | TGTGCCAGCAGCCAGGACCCACTTGACAATCAGCCCCAGCATTTT | CASSQDPLDNQPQHF
TRBJ1-5 | TRBD1 | few | TRBV18 | TGTGCCAGCTCAATGACAGGGGTCGGTCAGCCCCAGCATTTT | CASSMTGVGQPQHF
TRBJ2-1 | TRBD2 | . | TRBV6-5 | TGTGCCAGCAGATCCGCGGGACTAGCGGGGGAGCAGTTCTTC | CASRSAGLAGEQFF
TRBJ1-1 | . | . | TRBV19 | TGTGCCAGTAGTATAGCTTTGGGGGTCACGAACACTGAAGCTTTCTTT | CASSIALGVTNTEAFF
TRBJ2-2 | . | many | TRBV12-3/TRBV12-4 | TGTGCCAGCACCGGGCTGCACACCGGGGAGCTGTTTTTT | CASTGLHTGELFF
TRBJ2-1 | . | few | TRBV3-1 | TGTGCCAGCAGCCTCGGGACGGTTGAGCAGTTCTTC | CASSLGTVEQFF
TRBJ1-4 | . | . | TRBV6-1 | TGTGCCAGCACCTTAAATGAAAAACTGTTTTTT | CASTLNEKLFF
TRBJ1-1 | . | many | TRBV4-1 | TGCGCCAGCAGCCAAGATCGGTGGGGCACTGAAGCTTTCTTT | CASSQDRWGTEAFF
TRBJ2-5 | . | . | TRBV4-1 | TGCGCCAGCAGCCCGCGGTATGGGGCAGGGGTTAATCAAGAGACCCAGTACTTC | CASSPRYGAGVNQETQYF
TRBJ2-3 | . | few | TRBV6-5 | TGTGCCAGCAGTTACCAGGAGGGCCATCCCCCAGATACGCAGTATTTT | CASSYQEGHPPDTQYF
TRBJ2-2 | . | few | TRBV7-3 | TGTGCCAGCAGCTACCGGGACAACACCGGGGAGCTGTTTTTT | CASSYRDNTGELFF
TRBJ1-6 | . | . | TRBV3-1 | TGTGCCAGCAGCCAGGGCGGTGACAGCCTGGGTTCACCCCTCCACTTT | CASSQGGDSLGSPLHF
TRBJ1-1 | . | . | TRBV3-1 | TGTGCCAGCAGCCAAGATCCGGATCGGACAGACTTGAAGAACACTGAAGCTTTCTTT | CASSQDPDRTDLKNTEAFF
TRBJ1-2 | . | . | TRBV7-2 | TGTGCCAGCAGCTTAGTGAGCTGGGGAGGGACGTACGGCTACACCTTC | CASSLVSWGGTYGYTF
TRBJ2-3 | . | few | TRBV5-1 | TGCGCCAGCTCGTGGACGAAAAGCACAGATACGCAGTATTTT | CASSWTKSTDTQYF
TRBJ1-3 | . | few | TRBV5-1 | TGCGCCAGCAGCTCGGGACCAGGGTCGGGAAACACCATATATTTT | CASSSGPGSGNTIYF
TRBJ2-3 | . | few | TRBV20-1 | TGCAGTGCTAGAGATCCCGGCTCCACAGATACGCAGTATTTT | CSARDPGSTDTQYF
TRBJ1-5 | . | . | TRBV6-1 | TGTGCCAGCAGTGAATGGGGGCAGGTTAATCAGCCCCAGCATTTT | CASSEWGQVNQPQHF